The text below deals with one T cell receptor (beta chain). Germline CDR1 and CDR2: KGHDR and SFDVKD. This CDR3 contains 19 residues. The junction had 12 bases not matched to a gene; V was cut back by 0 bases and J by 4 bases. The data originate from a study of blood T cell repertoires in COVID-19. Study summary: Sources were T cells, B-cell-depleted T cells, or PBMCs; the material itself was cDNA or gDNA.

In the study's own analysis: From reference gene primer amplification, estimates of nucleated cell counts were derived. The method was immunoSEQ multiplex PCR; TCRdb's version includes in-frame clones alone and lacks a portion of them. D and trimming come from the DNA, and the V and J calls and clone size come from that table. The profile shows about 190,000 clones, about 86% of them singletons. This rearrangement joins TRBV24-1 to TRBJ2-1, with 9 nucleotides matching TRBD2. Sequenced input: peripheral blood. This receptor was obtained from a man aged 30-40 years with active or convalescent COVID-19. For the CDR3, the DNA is TGTGCCACCAGTGATTTGGAACTAGCGGGCATAGCTGGTTACAATGAGCAGTTCTTC. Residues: CATSDLELAGIAGYNEQFF.